The 31 T cell receptor beta chains reported below all come from one sample, sequenced in a study of blood T cells in healthy people across ages. A J-beta primer mix and a sample-barcoded 5' primer were used in a second PCR of roughly 7 to 12 cycles. TCRdb recomputed calls from the 5' RACE reads with MiXCR, one row per CDR3 protein. The repertoire holds 700,000 to 1,000,000 distinct CDR3 sequences, 40% to 50% seen once, with around 18% in the top ten. Sequenced material: blood. These receptors all come from a man aged 60 to 69 in good health.

This clonotype was counted at least ten times. V and J are TRBV7-2 and TRBJ2-1, with TRBD2 matching 7 bases. Germline trimming cut 2 bases from V and 14 bases from J; bases unmatched to any gene: 6. Germline loops: CDR1 SGHTA, CDR2 FQGNSA. The CDR3 loop spans 12 amino acids. CDR3 region: CASSLWGGIKFF. CDR3 sequence (DNA): TGTGCCAGCAGCTTATGGGGGGGTATTAAGTTCTTC. The entire variable domain, with the rest obtained from reference TRBV7-2 and TRBJ2-1, is as follows: GAGVSQSPSNKVTEKGKDVELRCDPISGHTALYWYRQSLGQGLEFLIYFQGNSAPDKSGLPSDRFSAERTGGSVSTLTIQRTQQEDSAVYLCASSLWGGIKFFGPGTRLTVL.

J is TRBJ2-7 and V is TRBV9; D gene ambiguous. CDR1 is SGDLS and CDR2 is YYNGEE in the germline V gene. The CDR3 length is 14 residues. V gave up 0 bases and J gave up 2 bases, with 9 bases separating them. The CDR3 bases are TGTGCCAGCAGCGTAGACCTGGGCGCCTACGAGCAGTACTTC. This codes for CASSVDLGAYEQYF. Full variable domain (missing parts from reference TRBV9 and TRBJ2-7): DSGVTQTPKHLITATGQRVTLRCSPRSGDLSVYWYQQSLDQGLQFLIQYYNGEERAKGNILERFSAQQFPDLHSELNLSSLELGDSALYFCASSVDLGAYEQYFGPGTRLTVT.

The sample holds a few counts of this clonotype. The rearrangement uses TRBV6-4 and TRBJ2-5, with D perhaps TRBD1 (7 bases). CDR1 is MRHNA, CDR2 SNTAGT, per germline. The CDR3 is 13 amino acids. Trimming pared 4 bases from V and 5 bases from J, leaving 11 bases between. The CDR3 is CASSGDSGETQYF. The CDR3 nucleotides read TGTGCCAGCAGTGGGGACAGCGGGGAGACCCAGTACTTC.

The V gene is TRBV28, the J gene TRBJ1-6, with D maybe TRBD1 (6 bases). Germline V lookup: CDR1 MDHEN, CDR2 SYDVKM. This CDR3 contains 14 residues. Trimming took off 8 bases at V and 7 bases at J, with 15 bases between the two ends. The CDR3 reads CASSQGRWNSPLHF. CDR3 sequence (DNA): TGTGCCAGCTCACAGGGTAGGTGGAATTCACCCCTCCACTTT. Full variable domain (outside the CDR3, taken from reference TRBV28 and TRBJ1-6): DVKVTQSSRYLVKRTGEKVFLECVQDMDHENMFWYRQDPGLGLRLIYFSYDVKMKEKGDIPEGYSVSREKKERFSLILESASTNQTSMYLCASSQGRWNSPLHFGNGTRLTVT.

The chain uses TRBV3-1 and TRBJ2-3, with 8 bases identical to TRBD2. Germline loops: CDR1 LGHDT, CDR2 YNNKEL (reference sequence). The junction had 8 bases not matched to a gene; V was cut back by 4 bases and J by 5 bases. The CDR3 has 15 residues. The CDR3 region is CASSLLSGGVDTQYF. CDR3 bases: TGTGCCAGCAGCCTCCTGAGCGGGGGCGTAGATACGCAGTATTTT.

This clonotype showed up just a few times. The chain employs TRBV25-1 and TRBJ2-5, with 10 bases identical to TRBD1. The V gene end was trimmed by 1 base and the J gene end by 11 bases; junction bases not matched to a gene: 13. Germline V gene data show CDR1 as MGHDK and CDR2 as SYGVNS. This CDR3 has 16 residues. The CDR3 DNA follows: TGTGCCAGCAGTGAATTGTATTTGGACAGGGGGTTTGAGCAGTACTTC. Translating it yields CASSELYLDRGFEQYF.

V is TRBV5-1 and J is TRBJ1-2, with TRBD1 matching over 8 bases. Looked up from germline, CDR1 is SGHRS and CDR2 is YFSETQ. J gave up 4 bases and V 0 bases, and 11 bases lay outside the gene matches. The CDR3 is 17 residues long. CDR3 coding DNA: TGCGCCAGCAGCTTGGACGACAGGGGCCCATCTACCTATGGCTACACCTTC. It yields the protein CASSLDDRGPSTYGYTF.

This clonotype has a handful of counts. The chain uses TRBV10-3 and TRBJ2-5, with 8 nucleotides matching TRBD1. J lost 2 bases, V lost 4 bases, and 3 bases had no gene match. In germline, CDR1 is ENHRY, CDR2 SYGVKD. The CDR3 is 14 amino acids. The CDR3 loop reads CAISGTGPQETQYF. CDR3 sequence (DNA): TGTGCCATCAGTGGGACAGGGCCACAAGAGACCCAGTACTTC.

This clonotype appeared many times. This chain connects TRBV18 to TRBJ2-1; D ambiguous. V was shortened by 4 bases and J by 9 bases, with 16 bases between the two germline ends. CDR1 is KGHSH and CDR2 is LQKENI in the germline V gene. The CDR3 sequence is 14 residues long. CDR3 bases: TGTGCCAGCTCACGATCGGTTTCAGCTCTTGAGCAGTTCTTC. Translation gives CASSRSVSALEQFF.

This clonotype occurred once. The chain employs TRBV7-9 and TRBJ1-1; the D gene is possibly TRBD1 (6 bases). CDR3 size: 14 residues. The germline V gene has CDR1 SEHNR and CDR2 FQNEAQ (reference sequence). Trimming cost V 5 bases and J 6 bases, with 16 bases left between them. CDR3 sequence reads: CASSQGQKRAEAFF. The CDR3, as DNA: TGTGCCAGCAGCCAGGGACAAAAGAGAGCTGAAGCTTTCTTT.

A single count supports this clonotype. The chain uses TRBV6-1 and TRBJ2-3; D not resolved. CDR3 length: 14 amino acids. Germline V lookup: CDR1 MNHNS, CDR2 SASEGT. V lost 6 bases to trimming and J lost 5 bases, with 15 bases between them. CDR3 amino acids: CASRRSEWGDTQYF. The DNA of the CDR3 is TGTGCCAGCAGGCGGAGCGAGTGGGGAGATACGCAGTATTTT.

This chain uses TRBV20-1 with TRBJ2-7, with TRBD2 identical over 11 bases. The V gene end was trimmed by 2 bases and the J gene end by 3 bases; junction bases not matched to a gene: 6. Germline V gene sequence: CDR1 DFQATT, CDR2 SNEGSKA (reference sequence). This CDR3 is 15 amino acids long. CDR3 bases: TGCAGTGCTAGAAAACTAGCGGGAGTCGGCTACGAGCAGTACTTC. Translating it yields CSARKLAGVGYEQYF.

The J gene is TRBJ2-3, the V gene TRBV7-9, with TRBD2 identical over 7 bases. The CDR3 extends over 13 amino acids. V lost 5 bases to trimming and J lost 4 bases; unmatched junction nucleotides: 3. Germline V CDR1 and CDR2: SEHNR, FQNEAQ (reference sequence). DNA of the CDR3: TGTGCCAGCAGCGCGGCGGGGGCAGATACGCAGTATTTT. Translated: CASSAAGADTQYF.

Comment on this clonotype: A read error may explain this, as a much larger clone is one base away. V gene TRBV12-3 or TRBV12-4 combines with J gene TRBJ2-3; 8 nucleotides agree with TRBD1. The CDR3 is 15 amino acids. The trim removed 3 bases at V and 3 bases at J, leaving 5 bases unmatched. The CDR3 is CASSFGGQGTDTQYF. CDR3 DNA sequence: TGTGCCAGCAGTTTCGGCGGACAGGGAACAGATACGCAGTATTTT.

This clonotype came up a few times. The chain couples TRBV24-1 to TRBJ1-5, with D tentatively TRBD1 (6 bases). Trimming stripped 4 bases from V and 5 bases from J, with 20 bases between. Looked up from germline, CDR1 is KGHDR and CDR2 is SFDVKD. The CDR3 runs to 17 residues. CDR3 residues: CATSDQLTGIWDQPQHF. CDR3 coding DNA: TGTGCCACCAGTGACCAACTTACAGGGATTTGGGATCAGCCCCAGCATTTT.

This clonotype was counted between two and nine times. The V and J genes are TRBV4-1 and TRBJ2-3; 11 bases agree with TRBD2. The V and J ends lost 3 bases and 4 bases, in that order; junction bases with no gene match: 6. This CDR3 comprises 16 residues. Looked up from germline, CDR1 is MGHRA and CDR2 is YSYEKL. This chain's CDR3 is CASSQAPGLAADTQYF. In DNA form, the CDR3 reads TGCGCCAGCAGCCAGGCACCGGGACTAGCGGCAGATACGCAGTATTTT.

The chain employs TRBV7-3 and TRBJ2-1; D call uncertain. V lost 0 bases and J lost 11, with 11 bases in between. The CDR3 is 13 residues long. CDR1 is SGHTA, CDR2 FQGTGA, per germline. CDR3 nucleotides: TGTGCCAGCAGCTTAACGAGGACGGAACAGCAGTTCTTC. Translating it yields CASSLTRTEQQFF.

The CDR3 sequence: CASSQGHGNTEAFF. Written as DNA, the CDR3 is TGCGCCAGCAGCCAGGGCCACGGAAACACTGAAGCTTTCTTT. The chain has TRBV4-1 and TRBJ1-1; no definite D call. V was cut by 3 bases and J by 2 bases, with 10 bases left in between. The CDR3 length is 14 residues. Looked up from germline, CDR1 is MGHRA and CDR2 is YSYEKL.

The chain couples TRBV5-6 to TRBJ2-2; D is perhaps TRBD1 or TRBD2 (7 bases each). V lost 1 base and J lost 6, with 16 bases in between. Looked up from germline, CDR1 is SGHDT and CDR2 is YYEEEE. The CDR3 consists of 16 residues. Here the CDR3 DNA reads TGTGCCAGCAGCTTGCATCAGACAGGGAGGGCCGGGGAGCTGTTTTTT. Encoded protein: CASSLHQTGRAGELFF.

This clonotype showed up just a few times. This chain uses TRBV20-1 with TRBJ2-1; 11 bases map to TRBD2. The germline gives CDR1 DFQATT, CDR2 SNEGSKA (reference sequence). J lost 15 bases, V lost 2 bases, and 15 bases had no gene match. The CDR3 length is 15 residues. The chain's CDR3 is CSARPSSGGPLTWFF. The CDR3 DNA sequence: TGCAGTGCTAGACCTTCTAGCGGGGGGCCGCTTACTTGGTTCTTC.

The chain couples TRBV29-1 to TRBJ2-3, with a possible D match to TRBD1 (6 bases). The CDR3 contains 13 residues. Germline CDR1 SQVTM, CDR2 ANQGSEA. The V gene lost 4 bases and the J gene lost 3 bases, with 11 bases spanning the gap. In nucleotides, the CDR3 is TGCAGCGTTGCACAGGGCGGGACAGATACGCAGTATTTT. It is translated as CSVAQGGTDTQYF.

The genes are TRBV5-1 and TRBJ2-5, with 12 bases fitting TRBD2. The J call may be in error: the DNA end matches TRBJ2-7 better. Germline CDR1 and CDR2: SGHRS and YFSETQ. The CDR3 consists of 14 residues. CDR3 loop: CASSRTSGIYEQYF. For the CDR3, the DNA is TGCGCCAGCAGCCGGACTAGCGGGATCTACGAGCAGTACTTC.

The chain is built from TRBV21-1 and TRBJ2-3; the table names TRBD1, a call not compared with the DNA. TRBV21-1 is noted as a pseudogene. The CDR3 is 18 residues long. The CDR3 region is CASSKHRTGGIHTDTQYF. DNA of the CDR3: TGTGCCAGCAGCAAACACAGGACCGGGGGGATCCACACAGATACGCAGTATTTT.

CDR3 in amino acids: CASSHLSADNSEQYF. CDR3 nucleotide sequence: TGTGCCAGCAGCCACCTTTCGGCAGACAACAGTGAGCAGTACTTC. The V gene is TRBV14, the J gene TRBJ2-7; D uncertain. Deletions cut 3 bases from V and 7 bases from J, with 19 bases between. The CDR3 has 15 amino acids. Germline V gene lookup returns CDR1 SGHDN and CDR2 FVKESK.

The V gene is TRBV20-1, the J gene TRBJ1-2; D uncertain. In germline, CDR1 is DFQATT, CDR2 SNEGSKA (reference sequence). V was cut by 0 bases and J by 6 bases, with 17 bases left in between. The CDR3 is made up of 15 amino acids. This CDR3 reads CSARDQRTQRNGYTF. As DNA, the CDR3 is TGCAGTGCTAGAGATCAAAGGACCCAGAGAAATGGCTACACCTTC.

The chain employs TRBV5-4 and TRBJ2-7, with D perhaps matching TRBD2 (6 bases). Per the germline V gene, CDR1 is SGHNT and CDR2 is YYREEE (reference sequence). Between the trimmed V and J ends, which lost 7 bases and 0 bases, there was a span of 17 bases. The CDR3 runs 15 residues. The DNA for the CDR3 is TGTGCCAGCTCCCCCGGAGGGGACGGCTCCTACGAGCAGTACTTC. Protein: CASSPGGDGSYEQYF. The whole variable domain, filled in from reference TRBV5-4 and TRBJ2-7, reads ETGVTQSPTHLIKTRGQQVTLRCSSQSGHNTVSWYQQALGQGPQFIFQYYREEENGRGNFPPRFSGLQFPNYSSELNVNALELDDSALYLCASSPGGDGSYEQYFGPGTRLTVT.

This sequence joins TRBV4-1 and TRBJ2-3; D is ambiguous. This CDR3 comprises 14 residues. The germline CDR1 and CDR2 sequences are MGHRA and YSYEKL. V lost 6 bases and J lost 0, with 10 bases in between. The CDR3 sequence: CASSRSSSTDTQYF. The CDR3 nucleotides are TGCGCCAGCAGTCGGAGCAGTAGCACAGATACGCAGTATTTT.

Points on this clonotype: One end of the junction varies from germline; a read error may be responsible. The chain combines TRBV18 with TRBJ2-1; 13 bases fit TRBD2. This CDR3 region has 17 residues. CDR1 and CDR2 (germline): KGHSH, LQKENI. CDR3 coding DNA: TGTGCCAGCTCACCAATAAAGGGACTAGCGGGGAGCAATGAGCGGTTCTTC. Translation gives CASSPIKGLAGSNERFF. Filled out from reference TRBV18 and TRBJ2-1, the complete variable domain reads NAGVMQNPRHLVRRRGQEARLRCSPMKGHSHVYWYRQLPEEGLKFMVYLQKENIIDESGMPKERFSAEFPKEGPSILRIQQVVRGDSAAYFCASSPIKGLAGSNERFFGPGTRLTVL.

The V and J genes are TRBV12-3 or TRBV12-4 and TRBJ2-3, with a weak D call TRBD2 (7 bases). CDR3 length: 14 amino acids. Trimming removed 7 bases at V and 5 bases at J, with 16 bases between. The CDR3 bases are TGTGCCAGCATTAAAGGGGGGGCGGGAGATACGCAGTATTTT. Its translation is CASIKGGAGDTQYF.

This clonotype turned up a few times. The chain joins TRBV6-6 to TRBJ2-7; D remains unclear. CDR1 is MNHNY, CDR2 SVGAGI, per germline (reference sequence). CDR3 length: 15 amino acids. V dropped 5 bases and J dropped 0 bases, with 14 bases sitting between them. CDR3 coding DNA: TGTGCCAGCAGTGCCTCCCGCTTGGGCTCCTACGAGCAGTACTTC. Translated, it gives CASSASRLGSYEQYF.

The V and J genes are TRBV21-1 and TRBJ1-1; the table's D call of TRBD1 was not tested on the DNA. TRBV21-1 is labeled a pseudogene. The CDR3 length is 17 residues. The CDR3 is CASSNLLGPGQKIEAFF. The DNA for the CDR3 is TGTGCCAGCAGCAACCTATTGGGACCGGGACAGAAGATTGAAGCTTTCTTT.